This T cell receptor (beta chain) originates from a study of T cell repertoires in cytomegalovirus infection. Overall study: Matching HLA type and CMV infection were both indicated by public TCR beta signatures. Study-level points and caveats: Based on cumulative public TCR beta family frequency, carriers of CMV plus the relevant HLA were identified. CMV-specific HLA-C-restricted TCR beta clonotypes dominated the ex vivo response.

As concerns this clonotype: Antigen specificity is unknown.

TCRdb itself ran the reads through MiXCR, one entry per CDR3 protein. The table lists 500,000 or so distinct CDR3 sequences, 16% of them singletons. Per the germline V gene, CDR1 is PRHDT and CDR2 is FYEKMQ (reference sequence). V was pared by 7 bases and J by 6 bases, with 5 bases of the junction left unmatched. This CDR3 is built from 13 residues. The clonotype originates from a human donor in good health (CMV status not recorded). Some clones in this sample may be carry-over from other donors' samples. The specimen was CD8+ T cells from PBMCs. This chain connects TRBV13 to TRBJ2-1; 8 bases agree with TRBD1. The CDR3 region is CASTWDRLNEQFF. CDR3 coding DNA: TGTGCCAGCACCTGGGACAGGCTCAATGAGCAGTTCTTC. Looking up the rest from reference TRBV13 and TRBJ2-1 gives the full variable domain: AAGVIQSPRHLIKEKRETATLKCYPIPRHDTVYWYQQGPGQDPQFLISFYEKMQSDKGSIPDRFSAQQFSDYHSELNMSSLELGDSALYFCASTWDRLNEQFFGPGTRLTVL.